This T cell receptor beta chain was identified during a study of OX40 agonist ivuxolimab in advanced cancers. TCRdb keeps only in-frame clones here, not all; method: immunoSEQ multiplex PCR. The table has 70,000 or so clones, approximately 90% seen once; the top ten hold about 14%. At baseline, cycle 4 day 1, and cycle 7 day 1, blood was sampled. Source: CD4+ or CD8+ T cells sorted from blood, taken in a trial of the OX40 agonist ivuxolimab. The clonotype comes from an adult with an advanced solid tumor such as melanoma, head and neck, liver or kidney cancer.

The CDR3 region is CASSVTSGETQYF. The CDR3 DNA is TGTGCCAGCAGTGTGACTAGCGGAGAGACCCAGTACTTC. V and J are TRBV6-5 and TRBJ2-5; the match to TRBD2 covers 9 bases. V trimming: 5 bases; J trimming: 4 bases; junction bases outside the gene matches: 2. This CDR3 is built from 13 residues. Germline V CDR1 and CDR2: MNHEY, SVGAGI.